These T cell receptor beta chains were read from a single sample in a study of T cell responses to AZD1222 COVID-19 vaccine. Sequencing was performed with immunoSEQ multiplex PCR; in TCRdb, only in-frame clones are kept and a portion is missing. The sample lists tens of thousands of clones; around 73% were seen once. Sequenced material: peripheral blood, taken on day 0 of AZD1222 vaccination. These receptors were taken from an adult in good health. The CDR3 runs from the conserved cysteine through the conserved F or W. A D gene is named only where the DNA matches it firmly. Part of the rows lack a size; the others show once, few, many or a class for expanded clones.

J gene: TRBJ2-7
V gene: TRBV9
clone size: .
D gene: .
CDR3 protein: CASSPGTASYEQYF
CDR3 DNA: TGTGCCAGCAGCCCGGGGACGGCCTCCTACGAGCAGTACTTC

J gene: TRBJ2-1
V gene: TRBV2
clone size: .
D gene: TRBD2
CDR3 protein: CASSEPARTSGYSYNEQFF
CDR3 DNA: TGTGCCAGCAGTGAGCCGGCCCGGACTAGCGGGTACTCCTACAATGAGCAGTTCTTC

J gene: TRBJ2-7
V gene: TRBV4-1
clone size: .
D gene: .
CDR3 protein: CASSQAQLVTYEQYF
CDR3 DNA: TGCGCCAGCAGCCAAGCACAACTAGTTACCTACGAGCAGTACTTC

J gene: TRBJ2-3
V gene: TRBV21-1
clone size: .
D gene: .
CDR3 protein: CASSKAGGDTDTQYF
CDR3 DNA: TGTGCCAGCAGCAAAGCGGGAGGGGACACAGATACGCAGTATTTT

J gene: TRBJ1-5
V gene: TRBV5-1
clone size: .
D gene: .
CDR3 protein: CASSPAPGSNQPQHF
CDR3 DNA: TGCGCCAGCAGCCCCGCTCCCGGGTCCAATCAGCCCCAGCATTTT

J gene: TRBJ2-2
V gene: TRBV4-1
clone size: .
D gene: .
CDR3 protein: CASSQGNRGYAGELFF
CDR3 DNA: TGCGCCAGCAGCCAAGGGAACCGGGGCTACGCCGGGGAGCTGTTTTTT

J gene: TRBJ2-3
V gene: TRBV9
clone size: .
D gene: TRBD2
CDR3 protein: CASSVDGGGGTDTQYF
CDR3 DNA: TGTGCCAGCAGCGTAGATGGGGGAGGGGGCACAGATACGCAGTATTTT

J gene: TRBJ1-6
V gene: TRBV30
clone size: .
D gene: TRBD1
CDR3 protein: CAWSTRGTGGYSPLHF
CDR3 DNA: TGTGCCTGGAGTACTAGAGGGACAGGGGGTTATTCTCCCCTCCACTTT

J gene: TRBJ2-1
V gene: TRBV30
clone size: .
D gene: TRBD1
CDR3 protein: CAWRGRTGVLAGEQFF
CDR3 DNA: TGTGCCTGGAGGGGGAGGACAGGGGTTTTAGCAGGGGAGCAGTTCTTC

J gene: TRBJ1-1
V gene: TRBV19
clone size: few
D gene: .
CDR3 protein: CASSSLIGGIGKGAFF
CDR3 DNA: TGTGCCAGTAGTTCTCTGATTGGGGGCATAGGCAAGGGGGCTTTCTTT

J gene: TRBJ1-2
V gene: TRBV18
clone size: .
D gene: .
CDR3 protein: CASSPEGNYGYTF
CDR3 DNA: TGTGCCAGCTCACCAGAGGGGAACTATGGCTACACCTTC

J gene: TRBJ1-3
V gene: TRBV2
clone size: .
D gene: .
CDR3 protein: CASADRGNTIYF
CDR3 DNA: TGTGCCAGCGCAGACAGGGGAAACACCATATATTTT

J gene: TRBJ2-5
V gene: TRBV7-6
clone size: .
D gene: TRBD1
CDR3 protein: CASSARTGREETQYF
CDR3 DNA: TGTGCCAGCAGCGCCCGGACAGGACGAGAGGAGACCCAGTACTTC

J gene: TRBJ2-5
V gene: TRBV19
clone size: .
D gene: TRBD1
CDR3 protein: CASSTAGTALSQETQYF
CDR3 DNA: TGTGCCAGTAGTACTGCCGGGACAGCCCTTAGTCAAGAGACCCAGTACTTC

J gene: TRBJ2-5
V gene: TRBV6-5
clone size: .
D gene: .
CDR3 protein: CASSYSKQGEETQYF
CDR3 DNA: TGTGCCAGCAGTTACTCGAAACAGGGAGAAGAGACCCAGTACTTC

J gene: TRBJ2-5
V gene: TRBV7-7
clone size: few
D gene: TRBD1
CDR3 protein: CASSLDLRDRVKTQYF
CDR3 DNA: TGTGCTAGCAGCTTAGATCTGAGGGACAGGGTAAAGACCCAGTACTTC

J gene: TRBJ1-2
V gene: TRBV30
clone size: .
D gene: .
CDR3 protein: CAWSVGEDGYTF
CDR3 DNA: TGTGCCTGGAGTGTGGGGGAGGATGGCTACACCTTC

J gene: TRBJ2-7
V gene: TRBV4-1
clone size: .
D gene: TRBD1
CDR3 protein: CASSQARMTGGGYEQYF
CDR3 DNA: TGCGCCAGCAGCCAAGCAAGAATGACAGGGGGAGGCTACGAGCAGTACTTC

J gene: TRBJ2-5
V gene: TRBV9
clone size: .
D gene: .
CDR3 protein: CAPGKETQYF
CDR3 DNA: TGTGCCCCGGGCAAGGAGACCCAGTACTTC

J gene: TRBJ1-3
V gene: TRBV2
clone size: .
D gene: .
CDR3 protein: CASSEYGNTIYF
CDR3 DNA: TGTGCCAGCAGTGAATATGGTAACACCATATATTTT

J gene: TRBJ2-7
V gene: TRBV2
clone size: once
D gene: TRBD1
CDR3 protein: CASSLQGYEQYF
CDR3 DNA: TGTGCCAGCAGTCTACAGGGGTACGAGCAGTACTTC

J gene: TRBJ2-7
V gene: TRBV29-1
clone size: .
D gene: TRBD1
CDR3 protein: CSVEEDGTGFGEQYF
CDR3 DNA: TGCAGCGTTGAAGAGGATGGGACAGGGTTCGGCGAGCAGTACTTC

J gene: TRBJ1-5
V gene: TRBV28
clone size: few
D gene: .
CDR3 protein: CASSFVRVAQPQHF
CDR3 DNA: TGTGCCAGCAGTTTTGTGAGGGTTGCGCAGCCCCAGCATTTT

J gene: TRBJ1-2
V gene: TRBV12-3/TRBV12-4
clone size: .
D gene: .
CDR3 protein: CASSLQKGGGYTF
CDR3 DNA: TGTGCCAGCAGTTTACAAAAGGGGGGAGGCTACACCTTC

J gene: TRBJ2-2
V gene: TRBV6-5
clone size: .
D gene: .
CDR3 protein: CASSRGTGELFF
CDR3 DNA: TGTGCCAGCAGTAGGGGCACCGGGGAGCTGTTTTTT

J gene: TRBJ1-1
V gene: TRBV27
clone size: .
D gene: .
CDR3 protein: CASSFSAGGIEAFF
CDR3 DNA: TGTGCCAGCAGTTTCTCAGCGGGTGGAATTGAAGCTTTCTTT

J gene: TRBJ1-1
V gene: TRBV30
clone size: .
D gene: .
CDR3 protein: CAWGTYRAFF
CDR3 DNA: TGTGCCTGGGGGACCTATCGGGCTTTCTTT